Below, one TCR beta chain is given with its context. Its target is not known. The data were taken from a study of cytomegalovirus exposure and HLA in healthy donors. Background on the study: Within an early data release were roughly 83 million unique TCRs drawn from HLA-typed donors.

With V trimmed by 5 bases and J by 1 base, 10 bases remained unmatched. Germline V gives CDR1 SEHNR, CDR2 FQNEAQ (reference sequence). The CDR3 is 16 amino acids. Findings and limits, study-wide: As a later analysis showed, several of the most significant clusters appeared to be linked to common viral pathogens. The authors later found TCR association rates varying by HLA locus, with DRB1 most and HLA-C fewest.

The PCR employed 60 Vbeta primers together with 13 Jbeta primers. The data were produced by immunoSEQ multiplex PCR, yet TCRdb's version contains in-frame clones alone and is incomplete. In the table there are 95,000 to 110,000 clones, roughly 82% of which are singletons. The receptor comes from a male donor in good health and CMV-seronegative. V gene TRBV7-9 combines with J gene TRBJ1-1; 7 bases align to TRBD1. Material: PBMCs. The CDR3 nucleotides are TGTGCCAGCAGCCCAGGAACGGGACAGAGGAACACTGAAGCTTTCTTT. Amino acids: CASSPGTGQRNTEAFF.